The rows below give T cell receptor beta chains drawn from one sample of a study of metastatic and nonmetastatic thyroid tumors. TCRdb re-analyzed the PCR reads using MiXCR. Among tens of thousands of clones listed, around 30% were seen once. The specimen sequenced was blood. The receptor set was obtained from a female donor with papillary thyroid cancer or a benign thyroid nodule (not recorded which). Some clones in this sample may be carry-over from other donors' samples. Both conserved end residues are part of each CDR3. A D gene is named only where the DNA matches it firmly. A row's size may be missing; if present it is once, few, many or a size class.

size: many
V: TRBV19
J: TRBJ1-5
D: NA
CDR3: CASSPGDTGNQPQHF
DNA: TGTGCCAGTAGCCCGGGGGACACGGGCAATCAGCCCCAGCATTTT

size: many
V: TRBV27
J: TRBJ1-1
D: NA
CDR3: CASTVAATTGEAFF
DNA: TGTGCCAGCACCGTGGCCGCGACGACGGGTGAAGCTTTCTTT

size: NA
V: TRBV5-1
J: TRBJ2-7
D: TRBD1
CDR3: CASSVGTAWEQYF
DNA: TGCGCCAGCAGCGTCGGGACAGCATGGGAGCAGTACTTC

size: NA
V: TRBV5-1
J: TRBJ2-7
D: TRBD2
CDR3: CASSTGLAGEYEQYF
DNA: TGCGCCAGCAGCACGGGACTAGCGGGAGAATACGAGCAGTACTTC

size: many
V: TRBV11-3
J: TRBJ2-1
D: TRBD1
CDR3: CASSTFPGTGPNNEQFF
DNA: TGTGCCAGCAGCACTTTCCCCGGGACAGGGCCCAACAATGAGCAGTTCTTC

size: NA
V: TRBV6-1
J: TRBJ1-2
D: TRBD1
CDR3: CASTSDHRGSNYGYTF
DNA: TGTGCCAGCACCTCAGATCACAGGGGTTCTAACTATGGCTACACCTTC

size: NA
V: TRBV5-1
J: TRBJ2-7
D: NA
CDR3: CASSLVGGVAYEQYF
DNA: TGCGCCAGCAGCTTGGTAGGTGGGGTTGCGTACGAGCAGTACTTC

size: many
V: TRBV7-2
J: TRBJ2-7
D: TRBD1
CDR3: CASSLDRGGYEQYF
DNA: TGTGCCAGCAGCTTAGACAGGGGCGGGTACGAGCAGTACTTC

size: many
V: TRBV5-1
J: TRBJ1-1
D: NA
CDR3: CASRLDQGYTEAFF
DNA: TGCGCCAGCAGGCTGGACCAGGGGTACACTGAAGCTTTCTTT

size: many
V: TRBV25-1
J: TRBJ2-5
D: NA
CDR3: CASGRLFGQETQYF
DNA: TGTGCCTCCGGCCGTCTCTTCGGGCAAGAGACCCAGTACTTC

size: NA
V: TRBV11-2
J: TRBJ1-1
D: NA
CDR3: CASSFFSIAGMGGGAFF
DNA: TGTGCTAGCAGCTTTTTCTCCATTGCAGGGATGGGGGGCGGAGCTTTCTTT

size: many
V: TRBV18
J: TRBJ2-7
D: TRBD2
CDR3: CASSPDASGSYEQYF
DNA: TGTGCCAGCTCACCAGACGCTAGCGGGTCCTACGAGCAGTACTTC

size: NA
V: TRBV2
J: TRBJ2-7
D: NA
CDR3: CASSVSDPVEQYF
DNA: TGTGCCAGCAGTGTTAGCGATCCGGTTGAGCAGTACTTC

size: NA
V: TRBV5-4
J: TRBJ2-7
D: NA
CDR3: CANSSDGDYEQYF
DNA: TGTGCAAACAGCTCGGACGGTGACTACGAGCAGTACTTC

size: many
V: TRBV28
J: TRBJ2-7
D: NA
CDR3: CASSSSGILSYEQYF
DNA: TGTGCCAGCAGTTCCTCCGGGATTCTCTCCTACGAGCAGTACTTC

size: many
V: TRBV28
J: TRBJ2-2
D: NA
CDR3: CASSLRSWGNPGELFF
DNA: TGTGCCAGCAGTTTACGGTCATGGGGGAATCCCGGGGAGCTGTTTTTT

size: many
V: TRBV6-1
J: TRBJ2-5
D: NA
CDR3: CASSAPDPFGDQYF
DNA: TGTGCCAGCAGTGCTCCGGATCCTTTTGGGGACCAGTACTTC

size: NA
V: TRBV2
J: TRBJ2-6
D: NA
CDR3: CASISDLLSGANVLTF
DNA: TGTGCCAGCATTTCAGACCTTCTCTCTGGTGCCAACGTCCTGACTTTC

size: few
V: TRBV12-3/TRBV12-4
J: TRBJ2-7
D: NA
CDR3: CASSPRDGYYEQYF
DNA: TGTGCCAGCAGTCCCCGGGACGGCTACTACGAGCAGTACTTC

size: many
V: TRBV7-2
J: TRBJ2-5
D: NA
CDR3: CASSLGQTNQETQYF
DNA: TGTGCCAGCAGCTTAGGACAGACGAATCAAGAGACCCAGTACTTC

size: NA
V: TRBV11-2
J: TRBJ1-2
D: TRBD1
CDR3: CASSLGQGGPANYGYTF
DNA: TGTGCCAGCAGCCTCGGACAGGGAGGCCCCGCTAACTATGGCTACACCTTC

size: many
V: TRBV18
J: TRBJ2-1
D: NA
CDR3: CASSQLNYKDEQFF
DNA: TGTGCCAGCTCGCAGCTCAATTACAAGGATGAGCAGTTCTTC

size: NA
V: TRBV19
J: TRBJ1-2
D: TRBD1
CDR3: CASSRDRRNYGYTF
DNA: TGTGCCAGTAGCCGGGACAGACGAAACTATGGCTACACCTTC

size: NA
V: TRBV9
J: TRBJ1-1
D: TRBD1
CDR3: CSSGTGGGTEAFF
DNA: TGTTCCAGCGGGACAGGGGGTGGCACTGAAGCTTTCTTT

size: NA
V: TRBV2
J: TRBJ2-3
D: TRBD2
CDR3: CASSHPTSGSGDTQYF
DNA: TGTGCCAGCAGCCACCCGACTAGCGGGAGTGGAGATACGCAGTATTTT

size: NA
V: TRBV11-2
J: TRBJ2-1
D: NA
CDR3: CASSPFITGGTRQFF
DNA: TGTGCCAGCAGCCCCTTTATTACAGGTGGGACCAGGCAGTTCTTC

size: many
V: TRBV30
J: TRBJ2-1
D: NA
CDR3: CAWNRLGAYNEQFF
DNA: TGTGCCTGGAACAGGCTAGGGGCCTACAATGAGCAGTTCTTC

size: NA
V: TRBV9
J: TRBJ1-1
D: NA
CDR3: CASSSRTEIEAFF
DNA: TGTGCCAGCAGCTCGAGGACAGAGATTGAAGCTTTCTTT

size: few
V: TRBV6-2/TRBV6-3
J: TRBJ1-6
D: NA
CDR3: CASSLTRDSPLHF
DNA: TGTGCCAGCAGTCTCACCCGGGATTCACCCCTCCACTTT

size: once
V: TRBV20-1
J: TRBJ2-7
D: TRBD2
CDR3: CSASWRELEKYF
DNA: TGCAGTGCTAGTTGGCGGGAGCTCGAGAAGTACTTC

size: NA
V: TRBV6-1
J: TRBJ2-7
D: TRBD2
CDR3: CASVRLAGGNYEQYF
DNA: TGTGCCAGCGTCAGACTAGCGGGAGGGAACTACGAGCAGTACTTC

size: NA
V: TRBV6-2/TRBV6-3
J: TRBJ2-7
D: NA
CDR3: CASTLMDGSSYEQYF
DNA: TGTGCCAGCACCCTAATGGACGGTAGCTCCTACGAGCAGTACTTC

size: many
V: TRBV20-1
J: TRBJ2-7
D: NA
CDR3: CSASARAFPLQYF
DNA: TGCAGTGCTAGCGCGAGGGCTTTCCCCCTTCAGTACTTC

size: NA
V: TRBV6-2/TRBV6-3
J: TRBJ1-1
D: NA
CDR3: CASSYGQKAFF
DNA: TGTGCCAGCAGTTACGGGCAAAAAGCTTTCTTT

size: few
V: TRBV11-2
J: TRBJ2-7
D: NA
CDR3: CASSLMYEQYF
DNA: TGTGCCAGCAGCTTAATGTACGAGCAGTACTTC

size: NA
V: TRBV9
J: TRBJ2-1
D: NA
CDR3: CASSVSGLLYNEQFF
DNA: TGTGCCAGCAGCGTATCGGGACTTCTCTACAATGAGCAGTTCTTC

size: many
V: TRBV19
J: TRBJ1-1
D: TRBD1
CDR3: CASSKAGQGLEAFF
DNA: TGTGCCAGTAGTAAGGCGGGACAGGGGCTTGAAGCTTTCTTT

size: many
V: TRBV24-1
J: TRBJ1-1
D: NA
CDR3: CATSEGGDLTNTEAFF
DNA: TGTGCCACCAGTGAAGGAGGGGACCTCACGAACACTGAAGCTTTCTTT

size: NA
V: TRBV12-3/TRBV12-4
J: TRBJ2-3
D: TRBD1
CDR3: CASSPDRVPDTQYF
DNA: TGTGCCAGCAGCCCCGACAGGGTGCCAGATACGCAGTATTTT

size: many
V: TRBV20-1
J: TRBJ2-3
D: NA
CDR3: CSARVLADTDTQYF
DNA: TGCAGTGCTAGAGTTTTGGCAGACACAGATACGCAGTATTTT

size: NA
V: TRBV6-2/TRBV6-3
J: TRBJ2-3
D: TRBD1
CDR3: CGSSYSKGTGGSDTQYF
DNA: TGTGGCAGCAGTTACTCGAAGGGGACAGGGGGCTCAGATACGCAGTATTTT

size: NA
V: TRBV12-3/TRBV12-4
J: TRBJ2-2
D: NA
CDR3: CASSPRRAGELFF
DNA: NA

size: NA
V: TRBV28
J: TRBJ2-1
D: NA
CDR3: CASSSLKLANLNEQFF
DNA: TGTGCCAGCAGTTCCCTAAAACTAGCCAACCTCAATGAGCAGTTCTTC

size: once
V: TRBV7-9
J: TRBJ1-6
D: NA
CDR3: CASSLVGWRALHF
DNA: TGTGCCAGCAGCTTAGTCGGGTGGCGGGCCCTCCACTTT

size: NA
V: TRBV12-3/TRBV12-4
J: TRBJ1-2
D: NA
CDR3: CASSLIRGYTF
DNA: TGTGCCAGCAGTTTAATCCGGGGCTACACCTTC

size: few
V: TRBV19
J: TRBJ1-4
D: NA
CDR3: CASSTGMATNEKLFF
DNA: TGTGCCAGTAGTACGGGGATGGCAACTAATGAAAAACTGTTTTTT

size: few
V: TRBV19
J: TRBJ2-7
D: TRBD2
CDR3: CASSIEAGGTYEQYF
DNA: TGTGCCAGTAGTATAGAAGCGGGAGGAACCTACGAGCAGTACTTC

size: NA
V: TRBV18
J: TRBJ2-7
D: TRBD2
CDR3: CASSPPSSGKTYEQYF
DNA: TGTGCCAGCTCACCACCGTCCAGCGGGAAGACCTACGAGCAGTACTTC

size: NA
V: TRBV11-2
J: TRBJ2-1
D: TRBD1
CDR3: CASSSRGQGNNEQLF
DNA: TGTGCCAGCAGCTCCCGGGGACAGGGGAACAATGAGCAGTTATTC

size: many
V: TRBV6-1
J: TRBJ1-1
D: NA
CDR3: CASIYGVGSMDTEAFF
DNA: TGTGCCAGCATATACGGGGTAGGGAGTATGGACACTGAAGCTTTCTTT

size: few
V: TRBV12-3/TRBV12-4
J: TRBJ2-2
D: TRBD1
CDR3: CASSTRQGSGELFF
DNA: TGTGCCAGCAGTACCAGACAGGGGTCCGGGGAGCTGTTTTTT

size: NA
V: TRBV11-2
J: TRBJ2-1
D: TRBD2
CDR3: CASSLGTGMTSGSVEQFF
DNA: TGTGCCAGCAGCTTAGGGACAGGGATGACTAGCGGGAGTGTTGAGCAGTTCTTC

size: NA
V: TRBV11-2
J: TRBJ2-1
D: NA
CDR3: CASSFRSSTSYNEQFF
DNA: TGTGCCAGCAGCTTCAGGTCCAGCACTTCCTACAATGAGCAGTTCTTC

size: few
V: TRBV10-2
J: TRBJ1-2
D: NA
CDR3: CASSAGRQGGYTF
DNA: TGCGCCAGCAGTGCAGGCCGGCAAGGCGGCTACACCTTC

size: once
V: TRBV20-1
J: TRBJ1-1
D: NA
CDR3: CSAMVGTEAFF
DNA: TGCAGTGCTATGGTGGGCACGGAAGCTTTCTTT

size: few
V: TRBV6-2/TRBV6-3
J: TRBJ1-5
D: NA
CDR3: CASSENSNHPQHF
DNA: TGTGCCAGCAGTGAAAACAGCAATCATCCCCAGCATTTT

size: NA
V: TRBV4-1
J: TRBJ2-3
D: NA
CDR3: CASSQDWGASTDTQYF
DNA: TGCGCCAGCAGCCAAGATTGGGGGGCTAGCACAGATACGCAGTATTTT